The 11 T cell receptor beta chains reported below all come from one sample, sequenced in a study of long-term antiretroviral therapy in people with HIV. Researchers report immunoSEQ v3.0 was run at survey level. Libraries were prepared by immunoSEQ multiplex PCR; TCRdb keeps only in-frame clonotypes and omits some of them. This sample has roughly 23,000 clones, with about 81% found just once. Source: unsorted PBMCs, taken 1.5 years after starting antiretroviral therapy. These receptors came from a man younger than 45 with HIV.

This sequence joins TRBV5-8 and TRBJ1-5; no clear D. Trimming removed 4 bases from V and 9 bases from J, with 11 bases in between. This CDR3 has 12 amino acids. CDR1 and CDR2 from the germline V gene are SGHTS and YDEGEE. CDR3 sequence reads: CASSLPSWPQHF. CDR3 DNA: TGTGCCAGCAGCCTCCCGAGTTGGCCCCAGCATTTT.

The chain joins TRBV6-5 to TRBJ2-1, with D perhaps TRBD2 (5 bases). There are 13 residues in the CDR3. Trimming took 3 bases from V and 5 from J, leaving 8 bases between them. The germline CDR1 and CDR2 sequences are MNHEY and SVGAGI. The CDR3 sequence: CASSYGRNNEQFF. CDR3 sequence (DNA): TGTGCCAGCAGTTATGGGAGAAACAATGAGCAGTTCTTC.

V and J are TRBV27 and TRBJ1-4; the match to TRBD1 covers 7 bases. The V segment lost 5 bases and the J segment 7 bases; nucleotides outside the gene matches: 10. Germline CDR1 and CDR2: MNHEY and SMNVEV (reference sequence). The CDR3 totals 15 residues. CDR3 in DNA: TGTGCCAGCAGTCCCTATGCTGGACAGGTTGAAAAACTGTTTTTT. Translation gives CASSPYAGQVEKLFF.

The V call is TRBV7-2, the J call TRBJ2-2; D is uncertain. Germline CDR1 SGHTA, CDR2 FQGNSA. The CDR3 is 14 amino acids. V was clipped by 6 bases and J by 4 bases, with 12 bases between them. The CDR3 here is CASSLTPGTGELFF. The CDR3 nucleotides are TGTGCCAGCAGTTTGACTCCCGGCACCGGGGAGCTGTTTTTT.

The J gene is TRBJ2-7, the V gene TRBV19, with 13 bases lining up with TRBD2. CDR3 length: 17 residues. V dropped 5 bases and J dropped 3; count of bases not matched to a gene: 10. Germline V CDR1 and CDR2: LNHDA, SQIVND (reference sequence). CDR3 sequence reads: CASSGTLRTSGSYEQYF. CDR3 nucleotide sequence: TGTGCCAGTAGTGGGACACTTCGGACTAGCGGGAGCTACGAGCAGTACTTC.

The chain couples TRBV4-1 to TRBJ2-7, with D possibly being TRBD2 (6 bases). The V end lost 0 bases, the J end lost 2 bases, and 8 bases lay between the germline ends. The CDR3 has 14 residues. Germline V gene sequence: CDR1 MGHRA, CDR2 YSYEKL. CDR3 DNA: TGCGCCAGCAGCCAAGAGGGACTCACCTACGAGCAGTACTTC. It translates to CASSQEGLTYEQYF.

This sequence joins TRBV15 and TRBJ2-2; D not certain. From germline, CDR1 is LNHNV and CDR2 YYDKDF (reference sequence). This CDR3 contains 14 residues. Between the trimmed V and J ends, which lost 0 bases and 5 bases, there was a span of 7 bases. CDR3 residues: CATSRDHMTGELFF. The CDR3 coding sequence is TGTGCCACCAGCAGAGATCATATGACCGGGGAGCTGTTTTTT.

The genes are TRBV29-1 and TRBJ2-3; D might be TRBD2 (5 bases). CDR1 SQVTM and CDR2 ANQGSEA come from the germline V gene. This CDR3 spans 12 amino acids. V dropped 7 bases and J dropped 5 bases, with 13 bases sitting between them. The CDR3 nucleotides read TGCAGCGGCCTGAGGACTCAAGATACGCAGTATTTT. As protein: CSGLRTQDTQYF.

This clone was recorded only once. This chain connects TRBV19 to TRBJ1-1, with D unresolved. This CDR3 contains 14 residues. Trimming cost V 4 bases and J 1 base, with 10 bases left between them. Germline V gives CDR1 LNHDA, CDR2 SQIVND (reference sequence). CDR3 sequence: CASSTWGGNTEAFF. CDR3 sequence (DNA): TGTGCCAGTAGTACATGGGGAGGGAACACTGAAGCTTTCTTT. The whole variable domain, filled in from reference TRBV19 and TRBJ1-1, reads DGGITQSPKYLFRKEGQNVTLSCEQNLNHDAMYWYRQDPGQGLRLIYYSQIVNDFQKGDIAEGYSVSREKKESFPLTVTSAQKNPTAFYLCASSTWGGNTEAFFGQGTRLTVV.

The rearrangement uses TRBV30 and TRBJ2-5; TRBD1 is a possible D gene (6 bases). Germline V gene sequence: CDR1 GTSNPN, CDR2 SVGIG (reference sequence). The germline V and J ends were trimmed by 0 bases and 3 bases, with 14 bases remaining between them. CDR3 length: 15 residues. CDR3 loop: CAWSVPGQGKETQYF. As DNA, the CDR3 is TGTGCCTGGAGTGTTCCGGGGCAGGGGAAAGAGACCCAGTACTTC.

The rearrangement links TRBV9 to TRBJ2-2; D tentatively fits TRBD1 or TRBD2 (6 bases each). The germline gives CDR1 SGDLS, CDR2 YYNGEE. The CDR3 consists of 16 residues. The V end lost 0 bases, the J end lost 5 bases, and 14 bases lay between the germline ends. The CDR3 region has the DNA TGTGCCAGCAGCGTAGTGCCGGGGGCGACTACCGGGGAGCTGTTTTTT. It specifies CASSVVPGATTGELFF.